These 20 T cell receptor beta chains originate from one sample sequenced in a study of Tregs in tolerant kidney transplant recipients. The assay was immunoSEQ multiplex PCR, and TCRdb's table has in-frame clones only and misses some. The sample gives 65,000 or so clones, about 89% of which show up once; around 4% is in the top ten. The nonmyeloablative bone marrow transplants came from related graft donors, with transient mixed chimerism. Sequencing used CD4+ T cells from blood (PBMCs), obtained 6 months after the transplant. Source of these receptors: a human patient who received a combined kidney and bone marrow transplant. A share of the T cells may be of graft donor origin.

This chain joins TRBV9 and TRBJ1-4; 8 bases line up with TRBD1. The CDR3 has 18 residues. After removal of 3 bases from V and 8 bases from J, the junction contained 18 bases not matched to a gene. Germline V CDR1 and CDR2: SGDLS, YYNGEE. CDR3 coding DNA: TGTGCCAGCAGCGGGAGGGACAGCCCAGGGGGCGTCGCCGAAAAACTGTTTTTT. It yields the protein CASSGRDSPGGVAEKLFF.

The chain recombines TRBV7-2 with TRBJ1-1; D may be TRBD1 (5 bases). The CDR3 is 12 amino acids. Trimming stripped 3 bases from V and 6 bases from J, with 8 bases between. CDR1 SGHTA and CDR2 FQGNSA come from the germline V gene. CDR3 DNA: TGTGCCAGCAGCTTTCGGGGGGCTGAAGCTTTCTTT. Protein sequence: CASSFRGAEAFF.

The CDR3 is CASSFQGSGNTIYF. CDR3 sequence (DNA): TGTGCCAGCAGTTTTCAGGGGTCTGGAAACACCATATATTTT. The chain employs TRBV27 and TRBJ1-3; weak D call: TRBD1 (6 bases). The germline gives CDR1 MNHEY, CDR2 SMNVEV (reference sequence). Trimming took 3 bases from V and 1 from J, leaving 7 bases between them. The CDR3 has 14 residues.

This rearrangement joins TRBV30 to TRBJ2-7; tentatively, D is TRBD2 (5 bases). The CDR3 has 12 residues. Germline values: CDR1 GTSNPN, CDR2 SVGIG (reference sequence). Trimming removed 0 bases at V and 3 bases at J, with 6 bases between. CDR3 coding DNA: TGTGCCTGGAGTGTAGGGAGCTACGAGCAGTACTTC. Translated: CAWSVGSYEQYF.

The chain recombines TRBV7-8 with TRBJ2-4; D gene ambiguous. Germline CDR1 and CDR2: SGHVS and FQNEAQ. V gave up 1 base and J gave up 5 bases, with 6 bases separating them. The CDR3 loop spans 13 amino acids. The CDR3 bases are TGTGCCAGCAGCTTAGAGGCGGAAAACATTCAGTACTTC. It encodes CASSLEAENIQYF.

The V call is TRBV28, the J call TRBJ2-7; 7 bases align to TRBD1. Per the germline V gene, CDR1 is MDHEN and CDR2 is SYDVKM. V lost 8 bases and J lost 7; bases outside the gene matches: 5. The CDR3 has 11 residues. DNA of the CDR3: TGTGCCAGCCAGGGGGATTTTGAGCAGTACTTC. It is translated as CASQGDFEQYF.

The J gene is TRBJ2-1, the V gene TRBV4-1; weak D call: TRBD1 (6 bases). This CDR3 region has 17 residues. Trimming removed 7 bases from V and 0 bases from J, with 19 bases in between. Germline CDR1 MGHRA, CDR2 YSYEKL. The DNA of the CDR3 is TGCGCCAGCACACCCCTGGGGGCCCAGAGCTCCTACAATGAGCAGTTCTTC. It yields the protein CASTPLGAQSSYNEQFF.

The chain is built from TRBV18 and TRBJ2-7; 8 nucleotides align to TRBD2. CDR3 length: 15 residues. Unmatched junction bases numbered 4, after V lost 3 bases and J lost 0 bases. The germline V gene has CDR1 KGHSH and CDR2 LQKENI. CDR3 sequence reads: CASSPTGGVSYEQYF. In DNA, the CDR3 is TGTGCCAGCTCACCCACCGGGGGGGTCTCCTACGAGCAGTACTTC.

The genes are TRBV11-1 and TRBJ2-7; 10 bases line up with TRBD1. The V gene's germline CDR1 is SGHAT and CDR2 FQDESV (reference sequence). J gave up 3 bases and V 1 base, and 3 bases lay outside the gene matches. There are 15 residues in the CDR3. The CDR3 nucleotides are TGTGCCAGCAGCTTAGGCGGGACAGGGGTCTACGAGCAGTACTTC. It translates to CASSLGGTGVYEQYF.

The chain couples TRBV2 to TRBJ2-1, with unresolved D. The V end was cut by 8 bases, the J end by 0 bases, with 14 bases between. Germline CDR1 reads SNHLY; CDR2 reads FYNNEI. The CDR3 consists of 15 residues. CDR3 sequence (DNA): TGTGCCAGCTTTGACCGGAGAAACTCCTACAATGAGCAGTTCTTC. It specifies CASFDRRNSYNEQFF.

The J gene is TRBJ2-5, the V gene TRBV12-5, with TRBD2 as a possible D gene (5 bases). This CDR3 has 17 amino acids. V gave up 0 bases and J gave up 5 bases, with 19 bases separating them. Per germline, CDR1 LGHNT and CDR2 FRNRAP. CDR3 region: CASGLVRIGADGETQYF. For the CDR3, the DNA is TGTGCTAGTGGTTTGGTACGGATCGGAGCGGACGGGGAGACCCAGTACTTC.

The chain joins TRBV7-9 to TRBJ2-7; TRBD1 matches 7 bases. Germline lookup yields CDR1 SEHNR and CDR2 FQNEAQ (reference sequence). This CDR3 comprises 15 residues. V gave up 8 bases and J gave up 0 bases; unmatched junction bases: 10. The CDR3 loop is CASGNWAGGSYEQYF. The CDR3 DNA follows: TGTGCCAGCGGGAATTGGGCAGGGGGCTCCTACGAGCAGTACTTC.

The chain joins TRBV5-5 to TRBJ1-1, with D perhaps TRBD1 (5 bases). The germline CDR1 and CDR2 sequences are SGHKS and YYEKEE (reference sequence). The CDR3 contains 12 residues. The germline V and J ends were trimmed by 1 base and 7 bases, with 8 bases remaining between them. The CDR3 DNA is TGTGCCAGCAGCTTGTCAGGGATTGAAGCTTTCTTT. Protein product: CASSLSGIEAFF.

This rearrangement joins TRBV4-2 to TRBJ1-2; 7 bases map to TRBD1. The V gene end was trimmed by 4 bases and the J gene end by 2 bases; junction bases not matched to a gene: 7. Germline CDR1 reads LGHNA; CDR2 reads YNFKEQ. The CDR3 totals 15 residues. The CDR3 nucleotides read TGTGCCAGCAGCCTACCTGACAGGGCCAACTATGGCTACACCTTC. Its translation is CASSLPDRANYGYTF.

The rearrangement uses TRBV19 and TRBJ1-2; a possible D gene is TRBD1 (5 bases). The V end lost 9 bases, the J end lost 4 bases, and 15 bases lay between the germline ends. Germline CDR1 LNHDA, CDR2 SQIVND (reference sequence). This CDR3 has 13 amino acids. This chain's CDR3 is CASYKTAPYGYTF. CDR3 sequence (DNA): TGTGCCAGCTACAAGACAGCTCCCTATGGCTACACCTTC.

The chain carries TRBV10-3 and TRBJ1-1; unclear D gene. V dropped 7 bases and J dropped 3 bases, with 12 bases sitting between them. The CDR3 spans 13 residues. CDR1 ENHRY and CDR2 SYGVKD come from the germline V gene. Here the CDR3 DNA reads TGTGCCATCAAAGTGTCAGATTACACTGAAGCTTTCTTT. Its translation is CAIKVSDYTEAFF.

The gene calls are TRBV11-2 and TRBJ2-4, with a weak D call TRBD2 (7 bases). Trimming cost V 1 base and J 1 base, with 17 bases left between them. The CDR3 runs 18 residues. Per germline, CDR1 SGHAT and CDR2 FQNNGV. The CDR3 DNA reads as TGTGCCAGCAGCTTAGCATTAGGGGGGGGAGGGGCCAAAAACATTCAGTACTTC. Its translation is CASSLALGGGGAKNIQYF.

V gene TRBV7-9 combines with J gene TRBJ2-7, with D possibly being TRBD1 (6 bases). Germline CDR1 is SEHNR and CDR2 is FQNEAQ (reference sequence). V was clipped by 5 bases and J by 2 bases, with 16 bases between them. CDR3 length equals 15 residues. The CDR3, as DNA: TGTGCCAGCAGCCAACGCAGGGGTCCCCCCTACGAGCAGTACTTC. Its translation is CASSQRRGPPYEQYF.

The chain carries TRBV5-1 and TRBJ2-5; TRBD1 matches 8 bases. The CDR3 loop spans 16 amino acids. Trimming cost V 0 bases and J 3 bases; bases outside gene matches: 7. Germline lookup yields CDR1 SGHRS and CDR2 YFSETQ. The CDR3 protein is CASSLVGTDREETQYF. CDR3 in DNA: TGCGCCAGCAGCTTGGTGGGGACGGACAGGGAAGAGACCCAGTACTTC.

The chain couples TRBV7-2 to TRBJ1-5, with 8 positions matching TRBD1. The CDR3 totals 14 residues. CDR1 and CDR2 (germline): SGHTA, FQGNSA. V gave up 5 bases and J gave up 4 bases; unmatched junction bases: 4. The chain's CDR3 is CASSGGQGNQPQHF. The CDR3 region has the DNA TGTGCCAGCAGCGGCGGACAGGGTAATCAGCCCCAGCATTTT.